The present T cell receptor (beta chain) was sequenced within a study of blood T cell repertoires in COVID-19 (TCRdb year 2020). About the full investigation: Samples covering the acute and convalescent phases of COVID-19 were provided by collaborators in the United States, Italy and Spain. Deeply sampled blood TCRbeta repertoires from subjects exposed to, actively infected with, or recovered from COVID-19 were included in the dataset. Nearly every sample came with metadata listing a de-identified subject ID, COVID-19 status, age in years and sex. The repertoires were made available in a free public database intended to serve as a resource for research on the immune response to SARS-CoV-2. HLA class I and class II types, where available, came from metadata supplied by the sample provider rather than from assay-based typing. The material from the prospective study consisted of cDNA or gDNA derived from T cells, B-cell-depleted T cells, or PBMCs. The samples were drawn from two sources: the first 160 participants of the ongoing ImmuneRACE study, and over 950 subjects contributed by 6 global collaborators. What the authors observed across the whole study: How much clinical and demographic metadata was included differed by source and by participant, and the metadata was provided uncurated.

A second Seattle source provided samples from volunteer blood donors who had recovered from COVID-19. Each collaborating institution followed its own protocols to collect whole blood in K2EDTA tubes. Collaborator samples were shipped for TCRbeta analysis as frozen whole blood, isolated PBMCs, or DNA extracted from either sample type. V is shortened by 4 bases, J by 4 bases, and the region joining them spans 8 bases. As encoded in the germline V gene, CDR1 is MNHEY while CDR2 is SVGEGT. Counted from cysteine to phenylalanine, this CDR3 has 13 amino acids. Just CDR3 DNA is preserved here, 39 bases in frame from base 1. Of note for this clone: Its antigen has not been determined. Base qualities were left out, and no much larger clone turns up one base away.

TCRbeta CDR3 regions were amplified from genomic DNA by means of the immunoSEQ Assay, a bias-controlled multiplex PCR. The study's processing was this. Within the assay, amplification of reference gene primers was used to estimate how many nucleated cells each sample contained. To quantify the absolute abundance of each unique TCRbeta CDR3 rearrangement, sequence reads were collapsed and filtered. Productive Simpson clonality was computed per sample as the square root of Simpson's diversity index over productive rearrangements. As stored in TCRdb, this immuneACCESS dataset retains in-frame rearrangements with V and J assigned. A fraction of the clones does not appear; measured against another copy, unresolved V genes explain less than half of the discrepancy, and the remainder lacks a known reason. The V and J calls and the clone size are those of that table, but D and trimming were determined from the DNA. The sample table shows fewer than 200,000 clones, and almost 85% are seen once. 7.5% to 8% of the sample is taken by the ten largest.

In this chain, TRBV6-2 or TRBV6-3 is recombined with TRBJ2-1, with no reliable assignment of the D segment. The receptor comes from a man in his forties who had recovered from COVID-19. Sequenced material: peripheral blood. This receptor has the CDR3 CASSSDWYNEQFF. In nucleotide form, the sequence is TGTGCCAGCAGTTCCGACTGGTACAATGAGCAGTTCTTC.